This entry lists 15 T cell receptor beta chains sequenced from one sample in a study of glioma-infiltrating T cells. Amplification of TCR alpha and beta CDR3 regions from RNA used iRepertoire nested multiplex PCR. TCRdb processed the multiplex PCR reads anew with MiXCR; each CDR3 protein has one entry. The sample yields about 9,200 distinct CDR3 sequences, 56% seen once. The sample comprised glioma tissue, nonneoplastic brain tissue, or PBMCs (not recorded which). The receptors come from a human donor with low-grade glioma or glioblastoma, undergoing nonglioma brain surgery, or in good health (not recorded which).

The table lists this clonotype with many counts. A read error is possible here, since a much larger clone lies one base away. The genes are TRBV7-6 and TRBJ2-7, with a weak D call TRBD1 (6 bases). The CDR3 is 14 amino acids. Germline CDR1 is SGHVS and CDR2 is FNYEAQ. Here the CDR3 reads CARSGDRRPYEQYF. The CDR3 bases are TGTGCCCGCAGTGGAGACAGGAGGCCCTACGAGCAGTACTTC.

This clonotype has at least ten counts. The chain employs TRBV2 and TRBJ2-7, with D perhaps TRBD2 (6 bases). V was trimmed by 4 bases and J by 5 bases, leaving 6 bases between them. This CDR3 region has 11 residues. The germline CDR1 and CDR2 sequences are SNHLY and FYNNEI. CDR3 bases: TGTGCCAGCAGTGGGGAGGACGAGCAGTACTTC. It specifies CASSGEDEQYF. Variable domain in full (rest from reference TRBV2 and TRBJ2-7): EPEVTQTPSHQVTQMGQEVILRCVPISNHLYFYWYRQILGQKVEFLVSFYNNEISEKSEIFDDQFSVERPDGSNFTLKIRSTKLEDSAMYFCASSGEDEQYFGPGTRLTVT.

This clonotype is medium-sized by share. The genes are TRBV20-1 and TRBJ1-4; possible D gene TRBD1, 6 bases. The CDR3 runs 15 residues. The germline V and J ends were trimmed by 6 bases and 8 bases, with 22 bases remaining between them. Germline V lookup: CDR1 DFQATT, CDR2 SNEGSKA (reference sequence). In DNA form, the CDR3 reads TGCAGTGCCTCGGGGGCATACCCCGAGGGAGAAAAACTGTTTTTT. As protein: CSASGAYPEGEKLFF.

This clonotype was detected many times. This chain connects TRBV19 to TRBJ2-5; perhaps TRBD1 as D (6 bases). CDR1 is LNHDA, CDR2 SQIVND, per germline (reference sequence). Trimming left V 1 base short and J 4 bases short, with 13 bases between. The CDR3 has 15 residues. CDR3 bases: TGTGCCAGTAGTATAGGCAGGAAAGGGGGAGAGACCCAGTACTTC. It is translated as CASSIGRKGGETQYF.

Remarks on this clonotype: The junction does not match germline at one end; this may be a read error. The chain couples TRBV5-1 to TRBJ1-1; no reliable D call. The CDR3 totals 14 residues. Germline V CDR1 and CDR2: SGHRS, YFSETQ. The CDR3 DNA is TGCGCCATCAGCATGGCGACTGGGCACACTGAAGCTTTCTTT. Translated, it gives CAISMATGHTEAFF. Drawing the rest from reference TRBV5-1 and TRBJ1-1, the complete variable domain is KAGVTQTPRYLIKTRGQQVTLSCSPISGHRSVSWYQQTPGQGLQFLFEYFSETQRNKGNFPGRFSGRQFSNSRSEMNVSTLELGDSALYLCAISMATGHTEAFFGQGTRLTVV.

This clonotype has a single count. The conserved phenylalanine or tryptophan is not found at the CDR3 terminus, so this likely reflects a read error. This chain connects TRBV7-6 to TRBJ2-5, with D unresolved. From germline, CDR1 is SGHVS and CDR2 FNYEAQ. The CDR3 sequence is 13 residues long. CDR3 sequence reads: CASSLARRETQYL. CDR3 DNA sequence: TGTGCTAGCAGCTTAGCCAGAAGAGAAACCCAGTACTTA.

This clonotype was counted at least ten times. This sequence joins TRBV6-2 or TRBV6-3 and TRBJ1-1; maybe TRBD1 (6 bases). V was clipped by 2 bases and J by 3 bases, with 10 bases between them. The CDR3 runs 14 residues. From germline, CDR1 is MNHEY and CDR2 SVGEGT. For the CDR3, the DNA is TGTGCCAGCAGTTACGACAGGAGGTACACTGAAGCTTTCTTT. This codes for CASSYDRRYTEAFF.

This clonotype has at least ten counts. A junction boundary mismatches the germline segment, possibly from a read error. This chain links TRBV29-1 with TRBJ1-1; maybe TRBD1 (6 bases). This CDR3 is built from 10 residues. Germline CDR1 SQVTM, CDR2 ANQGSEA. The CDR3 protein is CSVEHRDKVF. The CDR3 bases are TGCAGCGTTGAGCACCGGGACAAGGTCTTT.

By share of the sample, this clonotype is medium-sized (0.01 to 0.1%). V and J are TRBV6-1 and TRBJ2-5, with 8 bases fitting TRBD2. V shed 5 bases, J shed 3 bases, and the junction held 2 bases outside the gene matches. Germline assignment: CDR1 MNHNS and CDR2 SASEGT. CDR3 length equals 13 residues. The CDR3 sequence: CASSRLAKETQYF. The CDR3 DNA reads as TGTGCCAGCAGTCGACTAGCGAAAGAGACCCAGTACTTC.

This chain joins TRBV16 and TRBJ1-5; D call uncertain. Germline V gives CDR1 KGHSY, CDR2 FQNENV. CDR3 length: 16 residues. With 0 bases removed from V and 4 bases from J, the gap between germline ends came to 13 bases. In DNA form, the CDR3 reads TGTGCCAGCAGCCAATCGATATTGCAGCCGAATCAGCCCCAGCATTTT. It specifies CASSQSILQPNQPQHF.

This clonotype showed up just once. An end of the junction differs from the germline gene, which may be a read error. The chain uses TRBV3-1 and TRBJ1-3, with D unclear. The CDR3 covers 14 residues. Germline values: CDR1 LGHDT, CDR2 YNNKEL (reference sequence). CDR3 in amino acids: CASSLSRSGNTIYF. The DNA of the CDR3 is TGTGCCAGCAGCCTTTCGAGGTCTGGAAACACAATATATTTT. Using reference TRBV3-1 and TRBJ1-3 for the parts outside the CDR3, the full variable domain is DTAVSQTPKYLVTQMGNDKSIKCEQNLGHDTMYWYKQDSKKFLKIMFSYNNKELIINETVPNRFSPKSPDKAHLNLHINSLELGDSAVYFCASSLSRSGNTIYFGEGSWLTVV.

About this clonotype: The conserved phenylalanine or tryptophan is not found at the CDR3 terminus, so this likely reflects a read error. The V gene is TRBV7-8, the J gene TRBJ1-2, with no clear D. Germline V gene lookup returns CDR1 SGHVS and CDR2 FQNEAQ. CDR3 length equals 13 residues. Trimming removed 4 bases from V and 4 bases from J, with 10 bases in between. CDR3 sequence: CASSYGFTYGYTL. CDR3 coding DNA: TGTGCCAGCAGCTACGGTTTTACCTATGGCTACACCCTC.

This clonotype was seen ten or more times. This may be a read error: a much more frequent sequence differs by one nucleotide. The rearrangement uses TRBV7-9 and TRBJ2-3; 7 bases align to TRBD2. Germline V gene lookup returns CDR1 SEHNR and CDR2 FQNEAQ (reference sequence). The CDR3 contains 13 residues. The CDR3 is CASSQTSTYTQYF. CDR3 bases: TGTGCCAGCAGCCAGACTAGCACATATACGCAGTATTTT.

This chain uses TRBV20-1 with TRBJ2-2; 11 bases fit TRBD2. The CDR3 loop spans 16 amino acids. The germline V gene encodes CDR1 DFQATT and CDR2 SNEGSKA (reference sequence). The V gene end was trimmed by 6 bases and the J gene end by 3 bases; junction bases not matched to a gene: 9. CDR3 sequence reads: CSASSPLAGDTGELFF. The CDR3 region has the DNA TGCAGTGCCAGCAGCCCACTAGCGGGAGACACCGGGGAGCTGTTTTTT.

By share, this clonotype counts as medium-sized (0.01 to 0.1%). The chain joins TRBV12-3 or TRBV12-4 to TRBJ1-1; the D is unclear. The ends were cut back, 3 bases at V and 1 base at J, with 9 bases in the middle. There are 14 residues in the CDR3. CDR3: CASSFGLSNTEAFF. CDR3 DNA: TGTGCCAGCAGTTTCGGGCTGTCGAACACTGAAGCTTTCTTT.